The rows below give T cell receptor beta chains drawn from one sample of a study of spatial heterogeneity in lung cancer. TCRdb re-called the 5' RACE reads with MiXCR, one entry per CDR3 protein. The sample holds 25,000 or so distinct CDR3 sequences, 3.3% seen once. Source: PBMCs, taken at surgery. These receptor sequences come from a female donor with early-stage non-small cell lung cancer. CDR3s include the opening cysteine and the closing phenylalanine or tryptophan. The D gene is left open where the match is weak. Clone sizes are given selectively: once, few, many, or a class where the clone is expanded.

CSASSGTSATDTQYF	TGCAGTGCTAGTTCCGGGACTAGCGCCACAGATACGCAGTATTTT	TRBV20-1	TRBJ2-3	many	TRBD2
CSARTAGGNNEQFF	TGCAGTGCCCGGACGGCGGGAGGGAACAATGAGCAGTTCTTC	TRBV20-1	TRBJ2-1	many	TRBD2
CASSLGRQETQYF	TGTGCCAGCAGCTTAGGCAGGCAAGAGACCCAGTACTTC	TRBV11-2	TRBJ2-5	few	.
CASSSKLGTGAYEQYF	TGTGCCAGCAGCTCAAAACTTGGGACAGGGGCCTACGAGCAGTACTTC	TRBV7-9	TRBJ2-7	many	TRBD1
CASSIRDREGNEQFF	TGTGCCAGCAGTATCCGGGACCGAGAGGGCAATGAGCAGTTCTTC	TRBV27	TRBJ2-1	many	.
CASSDSADSTDTQYF	TGTGCCAGCAGTGACTCGGCAGACAGCACAGATACGCAGTATTTT	TRBV6-4	TRBJ2-3	.	.
CASSVPGGRAQAPKNEQYF	TGTGCCAGCAGCGTCCCTGGCGGGAGGGCCCAAGCTCCGAAAAACGAGCAGTACTTC	TRBV9	TRBJ2-7	few	TRBD2
CSARDHRGRLEAFF	TGCAGTGCTAGAGATCACAGGGGGCGATTGGAAGCTTTCTTT	TRBV20-1	TRBJ1-1	medium-sized	TRBD1
CASSLPLLDRGHYEQYF	TGTGCCAGCAGTTTACCCCTCCTCGACAGGGGGCACTACGAGCAGTACTTC	TRBV28	TRBJ2-7	many	TRBD1
CASSGGDTGELFF	TGCGCCAGCAGCGGAGGGGACACCGGGGAGCTGTTTTTT	TRBV5-1	TRBJ2-2	many	.
CASSSGQGDTGELFF	TGTGCCAGCAGCTCCGGACAGGGAGACACCGGGGAGCTGTTTTTT	TRBV7-6	TRBJ2-2	many	TRBD1
CASSLSSGPASNQPQHF	TGTGCCAGCAGTTTATCCTCGGGGCCAGCGAGCAATCAGCCCCAGCATTTT	TRBV27	TRBJ1-5	many	.
CASSQVPFRGTTQYQETQYF	TGCGCCAGCAGCCAAGTCCCCTTTCGTGGGACTACTCAGTACCAAGAGACCCAGTACTTC	TRBV4-1	TRBJ2-5	many	TRBD2
CASSLWYDSYEQYF	TGTGCCAGCAGCTTATGGTACGACTCCTACGAGCAGTACTTC	TRBV11-2	TRBJ2-7	few	.
CASSLPEGGRSYEQYF	TGTGCCAGCTCACTACCGGAGGGCGGCCGATCCTACGAGCAGTACTTC	TRBV18	TRBJ2-7	.	.
CASSFRAGLNSPLHF	TGTGCCAGCAGTTTTAGGGCTGGTTTGAATTCACCCCTCCACTTT	TRBV27	TRBJ1-6	many	.
CSARKWEGQGEQYF	TGCAGTGCTAGGAAGTGGGAGGGCCAGGGCGAGCAGTACTTC	TRBV20-1	TRBJ2-7	many	TRBD2
CSARGRLAYEQYF	TGCAGTGCGCGTGGGCGGCTCGCCTACGAGCAGTACTTC	TRBV20-1	TRBJ2-7	many	.
CAWTPRGPRGYGYTF	TGTGCCTGGACCCCACGGGGGCCAAGAGGCTATGGCTACACCTTC	TRBV30	TRBJ1-2	many	.
CASRALAQRGPSYEQYF	TGTGCCAGCAGGGCCCTGGCTCAGCGGGGACCATCCTACGAGCAGTACTTC	TRBV2	TRBJ2-7	many	TRBD2
CASSSFRAPNNEQFF	TGTGCCAGCAGCAGCTTCCGCGCTCCGAACAATGAGCAGTTCTTC	TRBV2	TRBJ2-1	many	.
CASSELSVSTNGYTF	TGTGCCAGCAGTGAATTATCCGTCTCGACAAATGGCTACACCTTC	TRBV6-1	TRBJ1-2	many	.
CASSPLVRGGLFF	TGTGCCAGCAGCCCACTGGTGAGGGGAGGACTGTTTTTT	TRBV27	TRBJ1-4	many	.
CSARVLDFYEQYF	TGCAGTGCTAGAGTACTGGACTTCTACGAGCAGTACTTC	TRBV20-1	TRBJ2-7	few	.
CASRHRLAGAYEQYF	TGCGCCAGCAGGCACAGACTAGCGGGAGCCTACGAGCAGTACTTC	TRBV10-1	TRBJ2-7	many	TRBD2
CASSPLGAYNTEAFF	TGTGCCAGCAGCCCTCTGGGGGCATATAACACTGAAGCTTTCTTT	TRBV6-2/TRBV6-3	TRBJ1-1	many	.
CASSPHLRGSSYNEQFF	TGTGCCAGCAGCCCCCACCTGCGGGGTAGCTCCTACAATGAGCAGTTCTTC	TRBV4-2	TRBJ2-1	many	.
CASSVLALSTDTQYF	TGTGCCAGCAGCGTCTTGGCCCTGAGCACAGATACGCAGTATTTT	TRBV9	TRBJ2-3	many	.
CASSLTTASNQPQHF	TGTGCCAGCAGCTTAACGACAGCCTCCAATCAGCCCCAGCATTTT	TRBV7-2	TRBJ1-5	many	.
CASSIVGRVTQPQHF	TGTGCCAGTAGTATAGTCGGCAGGGTGACCCAGCCCCAGCATTTT	TRBV19	TRBJ1-5	.	.
CASSPFSGSLQETQYF	TGTGCCAGCAGCCCCTTTAGCGGGAGCCTCCAAGAGACCCAGTACTTC	TRBV11-2	TRBJ2-5	many	TRBD2
CASSSADRGDGYTF	TGTGCCAGCAGTTCGGCGGACAGGGGGGATGGCTACACCTTC	TRBV12-3/TRBV12-4	TRBJ1-2	many	TRBD1